Listed below are T cell receptor beta chains from one sample, sequenced in a study of T cell repertoires in cytomegalovirus infection. Their antigen targets remain unknown. Using its own MiXCR run on the reads, TCRdb lists one record per CDR3 protein. Among hundreds of thousands of distinct CDR3 sequences listed, 25% to 35% were seen once. The sample in question was cultured PBMCs, obtained from culture after CMV antigen stimulation. The receptors stem from a human donor in good health (CMV status not recorded). Some clones in this sample may be carry-over from other donors' samples. Each CDR3 is given with its conserved first and last residue. D genes are given only for firm matches. The listing skips clone size in some rows; elsewhere it reads once, few, many or a size class.

TRBV28,NA,NA,TRBJ1-6,TGTGCCAGCAGAAGACAGAGCTCCTATAATTCACCCCTCCACTTT,CASRRQSSYNSPLHF
TRBV24-1,TRBD1,NA,TRBJ1-5,TGTGCCACCAGTGACAGACAGGGAACGAGCAATCAGCCCCAGCATTTT,CATSDRQGTSNQPQHF
TRBV5-1,NA,few,TRBJ1-1,TGCGCCAGCAGCCCCTGGACGGATATGAACACTGAAGCTTTCTTT,CASSPWTDMNTEAFF
TRBV15,TRBD1,many,TRBJ2-7,TGTGCCACCGGGGACAGGGGGCCGGAGGAGCAGTACTTC,CATGDRGPEEQYF
TRBV7-2,NA,many,TRBJ2-5,TGTGCCAGCAGCTCCTCGGACCAAACGGGAACCCAGTACTTC,CASSSSDQTGTQYF
TRBV7-3,TRBD2,few,TRBJ2-7,TGTGCCAGCAGCACACTAGCGGGTCCCTACGAGCAGTACTTC,CASSTLAGPYEQYF
TRBV19,NA,NA,TRBJ1-3,TGTGCCAGCGCACATGATTGGACGGCTGGAAACACCATATATTTT,CASAHDWTAGNTIYF
TRBV20-1,NA,NA,TRBJ1-6,TGCAGTGCTAGGGACCAGGGCTATAATTCACCCCTCCACTTT,CSARDQGYNSPLHF
TRBV4-3,NA,NA,TRBJ1-2,TGCGCCAGCAGCCAAGATTGGGTTACCTATGGCTACACCTTC,CASSQDWVTYGYTF
TRBV27,NA,few,TRBJ2-3,TGTGCCAGCAGTTTAGGGACACTGGGCACAGATACGCAGTATTTT,CASSLGTLGTDTQYF
TRBV20-1,NA,NA,TRBJ2-5,TGCAGTGCTGAGGACGAGATCCAAGAGACCCAGTACTTC,CSAEDEIQETQYF
TRBV12-3/TRBV12-4,TRBD2,many,TRBJ2-1,TGTGCCAGCAGATCCCGGACTAGCGGGAGGATCGGTGAGCAGTTCTTC,CASRSRTSGRIGEQFF
TRBV14,TRBD2,NA,TRBJ2-1,TGTGCCAGCAGCCAGGGTGCGGGAGTCGGCGATGAGCAGTTCTTC,CASSQGAGVGDEQFF
TRBV5-1,TRBD2,few,TRBJ2-7,TGCGCCAGCAGCTTCGGGACTAGCATATCCTACGAGCAGTACTTC,CASSFGTSISYEQYF
TRBV7-9,NA,NA,TRBJ1-1,TGTGCCAGCAGCGCCGACAGTGGGAGCACTGAAGCTTTCTTT,CASSADSGSTEAFF
TRBV25-1,NA,few,TRBJ2-7,TGTGCCAGCAGTCCCCGGGACCTACTCTACGAGCAGTACTTC,CASSPRDLLYEQYF
TRBV27,NA,NA,TRBJ2-7,TGTGCCAGCAGTCGCCGTGGTAGTAACCCCTACGAGCAGTACTTC,CASSRRGSNPYEQYF
TRBV7-2,NA,NA,TRBJ1-1,TGTGCCAGCAGCTCGACCGTGGGGGACACTGAAGCTTTCTTT,CASSSTVGDTEAFF
TRBV6-5,TRBD2,NA,TRBJ2-2,TGTGCCAGCGGCCGAAGGCCACTAGCGGGAGACACCGGGGAGCTGTTTTTT,CASGRRPLAGDTGELFF
TRBV5-6,NA,NA,TRBJ2-1,TGTGCCAGCAGCTTGATAGCGGTCCACAATGAGCAGTTCTTC,CASSLIAVHNEQFF
TRBV18,NA,NA,TRBJ1-5,TGTGCCAGCTCAGCAGACCTGGCGGTCAATCAGCCCCAGCATTTT,CASSADLAVNQPQHF
TRBV6-4,NA,NA,TRBJ1-1,TGTGCCAGCAGCCCTGGGTCAGGGGCGAACACTGAAGCTTTCTTT,CASSPGSGANTEAFF
TRBV7-2,NA,many,TRBJ2-7,TGTGCCAGCAGTTCCCTCTACGAGCAGTACTTC,CASSSLYEQYF
TRBV19,NA,NA,TRBJ2-6,TGTGCCAGTAGTATTTTCGGTCCTGGGGCCAACGTCCTGACTTTC,CASSIFGPGANVLTF
TRBV7-2,NA,few,TRBJ2-1,TGTGCCAGCAGCGGCGAACTAGTGGGCAATGAGCAGTTCTTC,CASSGELVGNEQFF
TRBV12-3/TRBV12-4,NA,NA,TRBJ2-1,TGTGCCAGCATCTTAAGGTCGGGGCGTGAGCAGTTCTTC,CASILRSGREQFF
TRBV7-9,NA,few,TRBJ2-3,TGTGCCAGCAGCTTAGAGGGACACCATACGCAGTATTTT,CASSLEGHHTQYF
TRBV5-1,NA,NA,TRBJ1-4,TGCGCCAGCAGCTTGATCCAGGGTGAAAAACTGTTTTTT,CASSLIQGEKLFF
TRBV6-2/TRBV6-3,NA,NA,TRBJ2-3,TGTGCCAGCAGTTACGGAGGGAGCCAAGATACGCAGTATTTT,CASSYGGSQDTQYF
TRBV7-2,NA,few,TRBJ2-7,TGTGCCAGCAGCTCACAAAGGCACGAGCAGTACTTC,CASSSQRHEQYF
TRBV7-6,TRBD2,NA,TRBJ2-1,TGTGCCAGCAGCCCCCGTGGGCGGGAGGGCTACAATGAGCAGTTCTTC,CASSPRGREGYNEQFF
TRBV11-3,TRBD2,many,TRBJ2-4,TGTGCCAGCAGCTTAGATCAAGGCGGGAGTCTAGCCAAAAACATTCAGTACTTC,CASSLDQGGSLAKNIQYF
TRBV27,TRBD1,NA,TRBJ2-1,TGTGCCAGCAGTTGGGGACAGGGCCCACACAATGAGCAGTTCTTC,CASSWGQGPHNEQFF
TRBV7-2,NA,NA,TRBJ1-4,TGTGCCAGCAGCGTCGGAATGCCGCATGAAAAACTGTTTTTT,CASSVGMPHEKLFF
TRBV19,TRBD1,NA,TRBJ1-1,TGTGCCAGCAATTACGGAGGGACAGGCCCCACTGAAGCTTTCTTT,CASNYGGTGPTEAFF
TRBV28,TRBD2,NA,TRBJ2-3,TGTGCCAGCAGACCAATCGGGGCGGGAGGGCTAGCCACAGATACGCAGTATTTT,CASRPIGAGGLATDTQYF
TRBV7-3,TRBD2,NA,TRBJ2-1,TGTGCCAGCAGCTATGGACTAGCGGGTCACAATGAGCAGTTCTTC,CASSYGLAGHNEQFF
TRBV7-7,NA,NA,TRBJ2-1,TGTGCCAGCAGCCCGCAGGCGTACGGGAAGCAGTTCTTC,CASSPQAYGKQFF
TRBV4-3,TRBD2,NA,TRBJ2-3,TGCGCCAGCAGCCTCGCGCTGGGTGCGGGGGTCACAGATACGCAGTATTTT,CASSLALGAGVTDTQYF
TRBV6-2/TRBV6-3,NA,NA,TRBJ2-5,TGTGCCAGCAGTTATCGACCCCCTGGGCAAGAGACCCAGTACTTC,CASSYRPPGQETQYF